These 3 T cell receptor delta chains share one sample of origin, sequenced in a study of Vδ1+ human thymocytes. Notes on the study in general: In the thymus, TRG and TRD repertoires looked highly polyclonal with Gaussian CDR3 lengths.

Their recognized antigens are unknown. Extracted RNA was reverse transcribed into cDNA. The CDR3 regions were amplified by multiplex PCR from V-gene primers to a constant-region primer. TCRdb made new clone calls on the multiplex PCR reads using CATT. The table records around 56,000 delta-chain clones, less than 15% of them present only once. The source material was Vdelta1+ gamma-delta thymocytes from the thymus. Subset reported: FACS-sorted CD3+ TCRalphabeta- TCRVdelta1+ TCRVdelta2- thymocytes. These receptors originate from a girl under three years old who had congenital heart surgery.

The chain recombines TRDV1 with TRDJ1; TRDD3 matches at 10 bases. Germline CDR1 reads TSWWSYY; CDR2 reads QGS. This CDR3 region has 19 residues. V dropped 1 base and J dropped 0; count of bases not matched to a gene: 11. The CDR3 DNA reads TGTGCTCTTGGGGAACAGGGCAGGGGGATACGACAGTACACCGATAAACTCATCTTT. Its protein product is CALGEQGRGIRQYTDKLIF.

A note on this clone: No DNA is shown, since the ends of the CDR3 on it are uncertain; the CDR3 is the one TCRdb lists. The gene calls are TRAV29/DV5 and TRDJ1. The CDR3 extends over 20 residues, inclusive of both ends. The germline V gene has CDR1 NSMFDY and CDR2 ISSIKDK. The CDR3 spells CSVLLCSKREPDPTTDKLIF.

The chain carries TRDV1 and TRDJ1, with TRDD3 matching 11 bases. Losses at the gene ends were 1 base for V and 7 bases for J; bases not matched to a gene: 26. There are 22 residues in the CDR3. The V gene's germline CDR1 is TSWWSYY and CDR2 QGS. CDR3 nucleotides: TGTGCTCTTGGGGAACGGTTCCTACGGTTGGGGGATACGCGTCGGATTCGAGTTAAACTCATCTTT. Translated, it gives CALGERFLRLGDTRRIRVKLIF.